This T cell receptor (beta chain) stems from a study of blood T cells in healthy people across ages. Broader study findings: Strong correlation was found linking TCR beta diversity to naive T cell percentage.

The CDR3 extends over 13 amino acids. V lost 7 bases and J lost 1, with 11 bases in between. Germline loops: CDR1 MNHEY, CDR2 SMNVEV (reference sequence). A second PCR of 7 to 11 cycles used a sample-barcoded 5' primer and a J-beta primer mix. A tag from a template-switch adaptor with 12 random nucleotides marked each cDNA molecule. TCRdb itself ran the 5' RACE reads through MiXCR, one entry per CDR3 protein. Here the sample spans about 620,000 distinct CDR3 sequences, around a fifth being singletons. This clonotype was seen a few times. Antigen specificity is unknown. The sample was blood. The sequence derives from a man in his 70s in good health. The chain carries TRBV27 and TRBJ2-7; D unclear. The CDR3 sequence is CASMGMGSYEQYF. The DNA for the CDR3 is TGTGCCAGCATGGGAATGGGATCCTACGAGCAGTACTTC.